The 18 T cell receptor beta chains presented below share a single source sample, sequenced in a study of blood T cell repertoires in COVID-19. Some clones are missing from TCRdb's copy, which holds only in-frame ones; the method was immunoSEQ multiplex PCR. The sample lists under 300,000 clones, 75% to 85% seen once, with 12% in the top ten. Specimen: peripheral blood. The source of these receptors is a woman aged 55-70 years with active or convalescent COVID-19.

V and J are TRBV6-5 and TRBJ1-2; D may be TRBD1 (5 bases). The CDR3 contains 14 residues. Trimming took off 5 bases at V and 2 bases at J, with 12 bases between the two ends. Germline V gene lookup returns CDR1 MNHEY and CDR2 SVGAGI. The CDR3: CASSTVGVNYGYTF. In DNA, the CDR3 is TGTGCCAGCAGTACGGTAGGGGTGAACTATGGCTACACCTTC.

The gene calls are TRBV5-1 and TRBJ2-3; D call uncertain. V shed 0 bases and J shed 2 bases, with 13 bases lying between them. The CDR3 consists of 16 residues. CDR1 SGHRS and CDR2 YFSETQ come from the germline V gene. CDR3 in amino acids: CASSLASADFTDTQYF. The DNA of the CDR3 is TGCGCCAGCAGCTTGGCGTCGGCCGACTTCACAGATACGCAGTATTTT.

The V and J genes are TRBV4-1 and TRBJ2-1, with 8 bases aligning to TRBD2. There are 16 residues in the CDR3. After removal of 0 bases from V and 3 bases from J, the junction contained 4 bases not matched to a gene. The germline V gene has CDR1 MGHRA and CDR2 YSYEKL. CDR3 region: CASSQEPAGGYNEQFF. CDR3 nucleotides: TGCGCCAGCAGCCAAGAACCCGCGGGGGGCTACAATGAGCAGTTCTTC.

The chain has TRBV5-1 and TRBJ2-5, with 13 nucleotides matching TRBD2. This CDR3 contains 16 residues. Germline CDR1 reads SGHRS; CDR2 reads YFSETQ. The J segment lost 5 bases and the V segment lost 6 bases, leaving 10 bases of the junction unmatched. CDR3 nucleotides: TGCGCCAGCACGCCTACTAGCGGGGGGGCCTATGAGACCCAGTACTTC. As protein: CASTPTSGGAYETQYF. Together with reference TRBV5-1 and TRBJ2-5, the CDR3 gives the full variable domain: KAGVTQTPRYLIKTRGQQVTLSCSPISGHRSVSWYQQTPGQGLQFLFEYFSETQRNKGNFPGRFSGRQFSNSRSEMNVSTLELGDSALYLCASTPTSGGAYETQYFGPGTRLLVL.

The chain employs TRBV27 and TRBJ1-5, with 10 bases aligning to TRBD1. The germline gives CDR1 MNHEY, CDR2 SMNVEV (reference sequence). V was clipped by 3 bases and J by 5 bases; unmatched bases: 4. The CDR3 extends over 15 amino acids. The CDR3 loop reads CASSLGQGIYQPQHF. CDR3 sequence (DNA): TGTGCCAGCAGTTTGGGACAGGGGATCTATCAGCCCCAGCATTTT.

V and J are TRBV5-1 and TRBJ2-3; weak D call: TRBD1 (6 bases). This CDR3 has 15 amino acids. V lost 5 bases to trimming and J lost 0 bases, with 13 bases between them. Germline CDR1 SGHRS, CDR2 YFSETQ. The CDR3 here is CASSAGTISTDTQYF. CDR3 coding DNA: TGCGCCAGCAGTGCCGGGACAATTAGCACAGATACGCAGTATTTT.

The chain employs TRBV12-5 and TRBJ1-6; D is perhaps TRBD1 (5 bases). V was trimmed by 5 bases and J by 11 bases, leaving 13 bases between them. Germline loops: CDR1 LGHNT, CDR2 FRNRAP. The CDR3 contains 13 residues. The CDR3, as DNA: TGTGCTAGTGGTCTCAGGGAACGGACACCCCTCCACTTT. Translating gives CASGLRERTPLHF.

The chain recombines TRBV7-6 with TRBJ1-4; the D gene is possibly TRBD1 (6 bases). CDR1 is SGHVS, CDR2 FNYEAQ, per germline. Trimming shortened V by 2 bases and J by 3 bases, and 10 bases separated the two germline ends. The CDR3 contains 15 residues. CDR3 coding DNA: TGTGCCAGCAGCTTAACAGGGAACGCTAATGAAAAACTGTTTTTT. Its protein is CASSLTGNANEKLFF.

A single count supports this clone. The CDR3 DNA follows: TGTGCCAGCAGCTTGGGACAGGGGGCGCCTGACCAAGAGACCCAGTACTTC. Amino acid sequence: CASSLGQGAPDQETQYF. The V call is TRBV5-4, the J call TRBJ2-5; 10 positions match TRBD1. CDR1 and CDR2 from the germline V gene are SGHNT and YYREEE (reference sequence). The CDR3 runs 17 residues. V lost 0 bases and J lost 0; bases outside the gene matches: 5.

CDR3 residues: CAISELGRYEQYF. CDR3 nucleotide sequence: TGTGCCATCAGTGAGTTAGGGAGATACGAGCAGTACTTC. V is TRBV10-3 and J is TRBJ2-7, with D perhaps matching TRBD2 (5 bases). V dropped 1 base and J dropped 4 bases, with 8 bases sitting between them. The germline CDR1 and CDR2 sequences are ENHRY and SYGVKD. The CDR3 runs 13 residues.

In DNA, the CDR3 is TGTGCCAGCAGCTTAGACGGAGAACAGACCCAGTACTTC. This gives the protein CASSLDGEQTQYF. This chain uses TRBV11-2 with TRBJ2-5; D uncertain. Germline CDR1 and CDR2: SGHAT and FQNNGV. The CDR3 spans 13 residues. The V and J ends lost 0 bases and 6 bases respectively, with 8 bases between them.

J is TRBJ2-3 and V is TRBV6-6; TRBD1 might be the D (6 bases). CDR3 length equals 12 residues. The V and J ends lost 2 bases and 8 bases respectively, with 8 bases between them. Looked up from germline, CDR1 is MNHNY and CDR2 is SVGAGI (reference sequence). CDR3 in amino acids: CASSYDRFTQYF. The CDR3 coding sequence is TGTGCCAGCAGTTACGACAGGTTTACGCAGTATTTT.

The rearrangement joins TRBV5-1 to TRBJ2-2; D is uncertain. V was shortened by 4 bases and J by 1 base, with 11 bases between the two germline ends. The germline V gene has CDR1 SGHRS and CDR2 YFSETQ. The CDR3 has 15 amino acids. The CDR3, as DNA: TGCGCCAGCAGCACCCGCGCCGGGAACACCGGGGAGCTGTTTTTT. It encodes CASSTRAGNTGELFF.

The chain is built from TRBV5-1 and TRBJ1-2, with 10 bases lining up with TRBD1. Per the germline V gene, CDR1 is SGHRS and CDR2 is YFSETQ. The CDR3 loop spans 17 amino acids. The V and J ends lost 4 bases and 7 bases, in that order; junction bases with no gene match: 16. The CDR3 spells CASSPHSDRGAKSGYTF. Here the CDR3 DNA reads TGCGCCAGCAGCCCACACTCGGACAGGGGGGCAAAGTCTGGCTACACCTTC.

The chain's CDR3 is CASSSGRRDEKLFF. CDR3 sequence (DNA): TGTGCCAGTAGTTCTGGTCGGAGAGATGAAAAACTGTTTTTT. This chain uses TRBV19 with TRBJ1-4; the D is unclear. The CDR3 covers 14 residues. V lost 5 bases and J 6 bases, leaving 13 bases between the germline ends. Germline loops: CDR1 LNHDA, CDR2 SQIVND (reference sequence).

The V call is TRBV5-4, the J call TRBJ2-3, with TRBD2 matching 11 bases. V lost 1 base and J lost 5; bases outside the gene matches: 3. This CDR3 is built from 15 residues. Germline V gene data show CDR1 as SGHNT and CDR2 as YYREEE (reference sequence). CDR3 in DNA: TGTGCCAGCAGCTTGACTAGCGGGGGTGGAGATACGCAGTATTTT. This encodes CASSLTSGGGDTQYF.

The chain is built from TRBV6-5 and TRBJ2-3; possibly TRBD1 for D (7 bases). The CDR3 has 15 amino acids. Germline lookup yields CDR1 MNHEY and CDR2 SVGAGI. V lost 2 bases and J lost 8, with 17 bases in between. The CDR3 sequence is CASSYGGGRYGTQYF. The CDR3 DNA sequence: TGTGCCAGCAGTTACGGAGGGGGCAGATATGGTACGCAGTATTTT.

This chain connects TRBV7-2 to TRBJ2-5, with D tentatively TRBD1 (6 bases). The CDR3 loop spans 14 amino acids. The V and J ends lost 6 bases and 5 bases respectively, with 16 bases between them. In germline, CDR1 is SGHTA, CDR2 FQGNSA. The CDR3 DNA follows: TGTGCCAGCAGACCCAGGGGCCATGAGGAGACCCAGTACTTC. Protein: CASRPRGHEETQYF.